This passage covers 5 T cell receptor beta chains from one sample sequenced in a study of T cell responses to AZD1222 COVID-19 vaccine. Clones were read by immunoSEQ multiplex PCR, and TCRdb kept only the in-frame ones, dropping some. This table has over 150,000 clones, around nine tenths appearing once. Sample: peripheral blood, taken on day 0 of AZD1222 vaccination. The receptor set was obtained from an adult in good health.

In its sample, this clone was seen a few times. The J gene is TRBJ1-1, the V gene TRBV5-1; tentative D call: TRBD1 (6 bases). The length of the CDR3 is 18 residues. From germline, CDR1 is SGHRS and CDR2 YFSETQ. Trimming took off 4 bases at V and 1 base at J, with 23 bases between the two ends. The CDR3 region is CASSPVVGGGRQNTEAFF. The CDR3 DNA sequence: TGCGCCAGCAGCCCGGTCGTGGGGGGCGGTAGGCAGAACACTGAAGCTTTCTTT. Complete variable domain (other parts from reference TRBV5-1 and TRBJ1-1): KAGVTQTPRYLIKTRGQQVTLSCSPISGHRSVSWYQQTPGQGLQFLFEYFSETQRNKGNFPGRFSGRQFSNSRSEMNVSTLELGDSALYLCASSPVVGGGRQNTEAFFGQGTRLTVV.

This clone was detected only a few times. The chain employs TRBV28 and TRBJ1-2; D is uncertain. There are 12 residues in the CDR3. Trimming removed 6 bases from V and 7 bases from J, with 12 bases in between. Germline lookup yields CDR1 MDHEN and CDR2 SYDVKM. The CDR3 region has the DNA TGTGCCAGCAGCGCGCGTGTGGGTGGCTACACCTTC. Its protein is CASSARVGGYTF.

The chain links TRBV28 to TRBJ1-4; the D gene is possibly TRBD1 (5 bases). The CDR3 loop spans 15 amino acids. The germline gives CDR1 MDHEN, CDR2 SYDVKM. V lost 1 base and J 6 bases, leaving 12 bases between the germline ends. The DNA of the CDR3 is TGTGCCAGCAGTTTATTAGTTGGGGGGGATGAAAAACTGTTTTTT. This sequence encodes CASSLLVGGDEKLFF.

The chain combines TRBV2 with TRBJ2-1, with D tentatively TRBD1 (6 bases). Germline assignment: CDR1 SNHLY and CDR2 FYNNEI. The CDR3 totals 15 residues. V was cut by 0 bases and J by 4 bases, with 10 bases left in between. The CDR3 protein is CASSEAGAPYNEQFF. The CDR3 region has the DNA TGTGCCAGCAGTGAAGCGGGGGCCCCATACAATGAGCAGTTCTTC. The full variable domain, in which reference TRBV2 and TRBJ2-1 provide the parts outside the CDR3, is EPEVTQTPSHQVTQMGQEVILRCVPISNHLYFYWYRQILGQKVEFLVSFYNNEISEKSEIFDDQFSVERPDGSNFTLKIRSTKLEDSAMYFCASSEAGAPYNEQFFGPGTRLTVL.

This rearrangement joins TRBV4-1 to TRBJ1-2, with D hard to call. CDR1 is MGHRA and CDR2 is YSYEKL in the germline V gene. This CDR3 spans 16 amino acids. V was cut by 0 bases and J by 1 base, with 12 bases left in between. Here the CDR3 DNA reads TGCGCCAGCAGCCAAGATCTCGGCGAATTTAACTATGGCTACACCTTC. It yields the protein CASSQDLGEFNYGYTF.